This T cell receptor beta chain was recovered during a study of T cell responses to AZD1222 COVID-19 vaccine. Points from the study as a whole: Dominant at 160-218 and 743-854, vaccine-associated CD4 TCRs also spanned spike. The number of AZD1222 recipients seropositive at baseline was only five or six. Among the donors, most were white British and more were female, and clonal diversity was possibly underestimated. Reportedly, nearly half the spike-specific TCRs target unmutated variant regions.

Using immunoSEQ multiplex PCR, the repertoire was profiled, and TCRdb retains in-frame clones only, with some absent. The data show 95,000 to 150,000 clones, with just under 90% seen just once and about 4.8% held by the top ten. CDR1 is SGHRS, CDR2 YFSETQ, per germline. J gave up 8 bases and V 4 bases, and 22 bases lay outside the gene matches. The CDR3 length is 19 residues. On this clone itself: Its antigen is not known.

The chain combines TRBV5-1 with TRBJ2-1; 9 bases match TRBD2. The TCR originated in an adult in good health. The sequences come from peripheral blood, collected on day 0 of AZD1222 vaccination. This chain's CDR3 is CASSPLFTLTSGWMDEQFF. The CDR3 DNA reads TGCGCCAGCAGCCCTCTCTTTACTCTGACTAGCGGTTGGATGGATGAGCAGTTCTTC.